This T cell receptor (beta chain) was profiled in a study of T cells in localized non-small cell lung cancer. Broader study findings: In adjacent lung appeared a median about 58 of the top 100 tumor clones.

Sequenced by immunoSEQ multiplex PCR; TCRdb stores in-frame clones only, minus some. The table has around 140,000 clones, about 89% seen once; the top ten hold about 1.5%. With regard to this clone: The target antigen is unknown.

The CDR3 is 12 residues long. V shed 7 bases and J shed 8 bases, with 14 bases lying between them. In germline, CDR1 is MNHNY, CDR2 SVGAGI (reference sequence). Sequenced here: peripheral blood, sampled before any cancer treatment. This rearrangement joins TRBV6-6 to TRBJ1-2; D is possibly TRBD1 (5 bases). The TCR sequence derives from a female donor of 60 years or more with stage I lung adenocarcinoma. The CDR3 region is CASTLDSLGYTF. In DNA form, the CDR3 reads TGTGCCAGCACCCTTGACAGTTTGGGCTACACCTTC.